The 22 T cell receptor beta chains listed next were all sequenced from one sample in a study of T cell responses to AZD1222 COVID-19 vaccine (dated by TCRdb to the early 2020s). This specimen's time point label, interpreted: baseline before first vaccination. The library came from the immunoSEQ multiplex PCR assay. Drawn from immuneACCESS, this table holds only the in-frame rearrangements with V and J called that TCRdb kept. Clones are partly lost; checked studies trace under half to an unresolved V gene and leave the rest unexplained. This sample gives approximately 100,000 clones in total; 91% of them show up just once. The ten largest clones take up 35% to 50% of the sample. Sample: peripheral blood, taken on day 0 of AZD1222 vaccination. Source of these receptors: an adult in good health.

The chain has TRBV18 and TRBJ2-7, with D unclear. The CDR3 length is 10 residues. The germline V and J ends were trimmed by 3 bases and 6 bases, with 3 bases remaining between them. Germline CDR1 is KGHSH and CDR2 is LQKENI. This CDR3 is CASSPPEQYF. The CDR3 DNA follows: TGTGCCAGCTCACCCCCCGAGCAGTACTTC.

This clone appeared a single time. V gene TRBV24-1 combines with J gene TRBJ2-1; TRBD1 aligns across 7 bases. The junction had 3 bases not matched to a gene; V was cut back by 2 bases and J by 6 bases. Germline CDR1 KGHDR, CDR2 SFDVKD. CDR3 length equals 14 residues. CDR3 DNA: TGTGCCACCAGTGATTCGACAGGGACCAATGAGCAGTTCTTC. It specifies CATSDSTGTNEQFF.

Only one count was recorded for this clone. V and J are TRBV11-3 and TRBJ2-3; TRBD2 agrees at 7 bases. V trimming: 5 bases; J trimming: 5 bases; junction bases outside the gene matches: 10. The CDR3 has 15 amino acids. Germline values: CDR1 SGHNT, CDR2 YENEEA. The CDR3 here is CASSRGLFGEDTQYF. The CDR3 bases are TGTGCCAGCAGCAGGGGACTATTTGGGGAAGATACGCAGTATTTT.

This rearrangement joins TRBV5-1 to TRBJ2-7; TRBD1 is a possible D gene (5 bases). CDR1 and CDR2 (germline): SGHRS, YFSETQ. Trimming stripped 6 bases from V and 0 bases from J, with 13 bases between. There are 14 residues in the CDR3. The DNA for the CDR3 is TGCGCCAGCACCCAGGGAACCAACTCCTACGAGCAGTACTTC. Amino acid sequence: CASTQGTNSYEQYF.

The genes are TRBV7-2 and TRBJ2-5, with D perhaps matching TRBD1 or TRBD2 (6 bases each). Germline CDR1 reads SGHTA; CDR2 reads FQGNSA. Trimming took off 3 bases at V and 5 bases at J, with 16 bases between the two ends. The CDR3 spans 15 residues. The CDR3 region is CASSFGGGHLETQYF. The CDR3 DNA is TGTGCCAGCAGCTTTGGAGGGGGGCATTTGGAGACCCAGTACTTC.

The chain has TRBV7-3 and TRBJ1-1; the D is unclear. Germline loops: CDR1 SGHTA, CDR2 FQGTGA. V lost 4 bases to trimming and J lost 1 base, with 13 bases between them. CDR3 length: 15 residues. CDR3: CASSSTANPNTEAFF. CDR3 nucleotide sequence: TGTGCCAGCAGCTCCACAGCTAACCCGAACACTGAAGCTTTCTTT.

This chain joins TRBV5-1 and TRBJ1-1, with D unresolved. V was cut by 3 bases and J by 7 bases, with 22 bases left in between. The length of the CDR3 is 16 residues. The germline V gene has CDR1 SGHRS and CDR2 YFSETQ. CDR3 sequence reads: CASSSIHSPMGLEAFF. In DNA, the CDR3 is TGCGCCAGCAGCTCTATACACAGCCCCATGGGCCTTGAAGCTTTCTTT. Drawing the rest from reference TRBV5-1 and TRBJ1-1, the complete variable domain is KAGVTQTPRYLIKTRGQQVTLSCSPISGHRSVSWYQQTPGQGLQFLFEYFSETQRNKGNFPGRFSGRQFSNSRSEMNVSTLELGDSALYLCASSSIHSPMGLEAFFGQGTRLTVV.

The chain carries TRBV7-9 and TRBJ2-7; 15 nucleotides agree with TRBD2. Germline CDR1 is SEHNR and CDR2 is FQNEAQ (reference sequence). V dropped 4 bases and J dropped 5; count of bases not matched to a gene: 9. CDR3 length: 17 residues. CDR3 nucleotide sequence: TGTGCCAGCAGCTCATCGGGACTAGCGGGAGGCTGGCACGAGCAGTACTTC. Protein sequence: CASSSSGLAGGWHEQYF.

The genes are TRBV6-5 and TRBJ2-1; D ambiguous. Between the trimmed V and J ends, which lost 7 bases and 7 bases, there was a span of 14 bases. Per the germline V gene, CDR1 is MNHEY and CDR2 is SVGAGI. This CDR3 is 13 amino acids long. CDR3 sequence: CASTPPGRNEQFF. The CDR3 nucleotides are TGTGCCAGCACTCCCCCCGGGCGGAATGAGCAGTTCTTC.

This rearrangement joins TRBV6-1 to TRBJ1-3; the match to TRBD1 covers 7 bases. The CDR3 sequence is 14 residues long. Trimming at V came to 2 bases and at J to 4 bases, leaving 2 bases not matched to a gene. Germline values: CDR1 MNHNS, CDR2 SASEGT. CDR3 sequence (DNA): TGTGCCAGCAGTGAAAGGGACAGAGGAAACACCATATATTTT. Amino acids: CASSERDRGNTIYF.

The V and J genes are TRBV7-9 and TRBJ2-2, with 8 bases identical to TRBD1. This CDR3 is built from 15 residues. CDR1 and CDR2 from the germline V gene are SEHNR and FQNEAQ (reference sequence). J gave up 6 bases and V 5 bases, and 8 bases lay outside the gene matches. The CDR3 reads CASSAGTGHAGELFF. The DNA for the CDR3 is TGTGCCAGCAGCGCGGGGACAGGCCACGCCGGGGAGCTGTTTTTT.

The chain couples TRBV7-9 to TRBJ2-5; D is ambiguous. The CDR3 covers 13 residues. Germline V gene data show CDR1 as SEHNR and CDR2 as FQNEAQ (reference sequence). With 6 bases removed from V and 5 bases from J, the gap between germline ends came to 13 bases. The CDR3 nucleotides are TGTGCCAGCAGGTCACGGACGGTCGAGACCCAGTACTTC. This encodes CASRSRTVETQYF.

The rearrangement uses TRBV19 and TRBJ2-7, with a weak D call TRBD2 (6 bases). Trimming pared 3 bases from V and 3 bases from J, leaving 15 bases between. The CDR3 is made up of 15 amino acids. The germline gives CDR1 LNHDA, CDR2 SQIVND (reference sequence). CDR3: CASSIFGSALYEQYF. The DNA of the CDR3 is TGTGCCAGTAGTATTTTCGGGAGCGCACTCTACGAGCAGTACTTC. Looking up the rest from reference TRBV19 and TRBJ2-7 gives the full variable domain: DGGITQSPKYLFRKEGQNVTLSCEQNLNHDAMYWYRQDPGQGLRLIYYSQIVNDFQKGDIAEGYSVSREKKESFPLTVTSAQKNPTAFYLCASSIFGSALYEQYFGPGTRLTVT.

This chain connects TRBV18 to TRBJ2-7, with TRBD2 matching over 7 bases. V was clipped by 6 bases and J by 4 bases; unmatched bases: 12. Germline-derived CDR1 and CDR2 are KGHSH and LQKENI. This CDR3 has 15 amino acids. The CDR3 region is CASSTNREANYEQYF. The CDR3 nucleotides are TGTGCCAGCTCCACAAACCGGGAGGCAAATTACGAGCAGTACTTC.

The gene calls are TRBV3-1 (or the pseudogene TRBV3-2) and TRBJ1-2; tentatively, D is TRBD1 (5 bases). Germline V lookup: CDR1 LGHDT, CDR2 YNNKEL (reference sequence). This CDR3 spans 15 amino acids. Trimming took off 3 bases at V and 2 bases at J, with 13 bases between the two ends. The CDR3 DNA reads as TGTGCCAGCAGCCAGCGAGGGGCCACCAACTATGGCTACACCTTC. This translates into CASSQRGATNYGYTF.

The sample holds one count of this clone. The chain combines TRBV19 with TRBJ1-5, with a possible D match to TRBD1 (6 bases). V dropped 5 bases and J dropped 3 bases, with 14 bases sitting between them. This CDR3 spans 15 amino acids. The germline gives CDR1 LNHDA, CDR2 SQIVND (reference sequence). CDR3 nucleotides: TGTGCCAGTAGTCACAGGGAGAGGAACAATCAGCCCCAGCATTTT. Translated, it gives CASSHRERNNQPQHF.

This clone was seen only once. The chain carries TRBV19 and TRBJ2-7; 8 nucleotides align to TRBD1. This CDR3 has 15 residues. With V trimmed by 3 bases and J by 5 bases, 9 bases remained unmatched. In germline, CDR1 is LNHDA, CDR2 SQIVND (reference sequence). CDR3: CASSISGQAVNEQYF. The DNA for the CDR3 is TGTGCCAGTAGTATCTCGGGACAGGCAGTCAACGAGCAGTACTTC.

The chain carries TRBV29-1 and TRBJ1-1; D is perhaps TRBD1 (6 bases). The CDR3 covers 15 residues. Germline V gene sequence: CDR1 SQVTM, CDR2 ANQGSEA. The V and J ends lost 6 bases and 0 bases respectively, with 17 bases between them. The CDR3 nucleotides are TGCAGCGTCTTGCCCCAAACAGGGCTGAACACTGAAGCTTTCTTT. It translates to CSVLPQTGLNTEAFF.

The chain joins TRBV10-3 to TRBJ1-1, with unresolved D. Germline lookup yields CDR1 ENHRY and CDR2 SYGVKD. CDR3 size: 12 residues. V gave up 6 bases and J gave up 5 bases, with 10 bases separating them. The CDR3 DNA reads as TGTGCCATCAGCCGTCAGGAAACTGAAGCTTTCTTT. Protein: CAISRQETEAFF.

This clone was picked up a small number of times. The chain carries TRBV5-4 and TRBJ2-2, with D tentatively TRBD1 (6 bases). This CDR3 region has 15 residues. CDR1 is SGHNT, CDR2 YYREEE, per germline (reference sequence). V gave up 3 bases and J gave up 6 bases, with 15 bases separating them. CDR3 in DNA: TGTGCCAGCAGCTCCACCGGCAGGGGTCCCGGGGAGCTGTTTTTT. This encodes CASSSTGRGPGELFF.

The CDR3 DNA is TGTGCCAGCACCGAACGGAGGGGTCCGTACGAGCAGTACTTC. Protein product: CASTERRGPYEQYF. V is TRBV28 and J is TRBJ2-7, with a tentative D call TRBD2 (6 bases). Germline V CDR1 and CDR2: MDHEN, SYDVKM. V lost 7 bases, J lost 4 bases, and 17 bases lay in between. The CDR3 has 14 residues.

The V call is TRBV2, the J call TRBJ1-4, with D possibly being TRBD1 (5 bases). This CDR3 contains 13 residues. The germline CDR1 and CDR2 sequences are SNHLY and FYNNEI. Trimming shortened V by 4 bases and J by 8 bases, and 11 bases separated the two germline ends. The DNA for the CDR3 is TGTGCCAGCAGTGTGAATTGGGGCGAAAAACTGTTTTTT. Protein sequence: CASSVNWGEKLFF.